This TCR beta chain came from a study of T cells in Graves' hyperthyroidism and ophthalmopathy. Study conclusions and caveats: Ophthalmopathy prediction by the model preceded onset by a median about 6.8 months.

This clonotype was observed many times. Its antigen is as yet unknown. The germline V gene encodes CDR1 KGHDR and CDR2 SFDVKD. The CDR3 has 16 residues. V trimming: 5 bases; J trimming: 7 bases; junction bases outside the gene matches: 11. It was RNA transcripts that yielded the amplified TCR beta CDR3 regions. Initially, a first-round RT-PCR of the TCR CDR3 employed the HTBI primer set. Using its own MiXCR run on the multiplex PCR reads, TCRdb lists one record per CDR3 protein. The sample holds 600,000 to 700,000 distinct CDR3 sequences; about 45% are singletons and the top ten take approximately 7.2%.

This TCR was recovered from an adult man with Graves' disease, either hyperthyroidism or ophthalmopathy (not recorded which). The chain is built from TRBV24-1 and TRBJ2-2; 8 positions agree with TRBD1. The source material was peripheral blood or thyroid tissue (not recorded which). DNA of the CDR3: TGTGCCACCAGTGGATTTCCCAGGGGGCAGTTCGGGGAGCTGTTTTTT. It codes for CATSGFPRGQFGELFF.